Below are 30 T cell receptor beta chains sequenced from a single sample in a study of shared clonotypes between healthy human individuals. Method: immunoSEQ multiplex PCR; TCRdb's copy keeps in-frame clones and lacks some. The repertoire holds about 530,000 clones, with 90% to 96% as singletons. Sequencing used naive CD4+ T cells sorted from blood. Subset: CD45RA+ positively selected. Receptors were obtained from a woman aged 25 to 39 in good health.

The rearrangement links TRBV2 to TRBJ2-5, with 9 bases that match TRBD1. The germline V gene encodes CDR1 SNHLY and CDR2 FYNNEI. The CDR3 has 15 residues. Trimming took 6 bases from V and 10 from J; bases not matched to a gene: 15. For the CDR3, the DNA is TGTGCCAGCAGCGGACCTCCGGGACAGGGTATGGACCAGTACTTC. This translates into CASSGPPGQGMDQYF.

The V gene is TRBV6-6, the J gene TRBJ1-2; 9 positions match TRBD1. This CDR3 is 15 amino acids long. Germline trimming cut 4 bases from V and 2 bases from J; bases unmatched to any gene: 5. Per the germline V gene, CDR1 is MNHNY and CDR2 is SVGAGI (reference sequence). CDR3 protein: CASSSTGGRNYGYTF. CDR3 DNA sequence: TGTGCCAGCAGTTCGACAGGGGGAAGAAACTATGGCTACACCTTC.

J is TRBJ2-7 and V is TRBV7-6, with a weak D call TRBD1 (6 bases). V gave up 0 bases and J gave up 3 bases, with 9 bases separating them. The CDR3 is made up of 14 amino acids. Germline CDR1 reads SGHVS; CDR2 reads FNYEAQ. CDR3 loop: CASSLATGYYEQYF. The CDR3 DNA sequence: TGTGCCAGCAGCTTAGCTACAGGGTACTACGAGCAGTACTTC.

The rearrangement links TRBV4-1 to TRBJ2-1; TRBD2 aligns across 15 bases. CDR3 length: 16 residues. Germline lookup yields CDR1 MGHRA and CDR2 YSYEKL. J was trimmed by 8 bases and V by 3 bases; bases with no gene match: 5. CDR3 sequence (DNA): TGCGCCAGCAGCCAGCAGGGACTAGCGGGAGGTCATGAGCAGTTCTTC. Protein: CASSQQGLAGGHEQFF.

The DNA of the CDR3 is TGTGCCAGTAGTATAGGACTAGCGCTCGCCCAAGAGACCCAGTACTTC. This sequence encodes CASSIGLALAQETQYF. This sequence joins TRBV19 and TRBJ2-5, with 8 bases fitting TRBD2. The V and J ends lost 1 base and 1 base, in that order; junction bases with no gene match: 5. There are 16 residues in the CDR3. Germline V CDR1 and CDR2: LNHDA, SQIVND (reference sequence).

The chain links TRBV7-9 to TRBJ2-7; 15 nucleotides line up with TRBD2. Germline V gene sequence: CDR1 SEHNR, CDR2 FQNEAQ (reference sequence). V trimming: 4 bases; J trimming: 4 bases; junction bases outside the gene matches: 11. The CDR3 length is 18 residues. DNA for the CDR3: TGTGCCAGCAGCTATGGACTAGCGGGAGGGCCTGGGGTTTACGAGCAGTACTTC. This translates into CASSYGLAGGPGVYEQYF.

CDR3 DNA sequence: TGTGCCAGCAGCCATCGGGACAGGGGGCTCGAGCAGTACTTC. This translates into CASSHRDRGLEQYF. The rearrangement uses TRBV6-6 and TRBJ2-5, with 12 bases identical to TRBD1. The J call may be faulty, since TRBJ2-7 better matches the DNA end. The CDR3 has 14 amino acids. Germline CDR1 MNHNY, CDR2 SVGAGI (reference sequence).

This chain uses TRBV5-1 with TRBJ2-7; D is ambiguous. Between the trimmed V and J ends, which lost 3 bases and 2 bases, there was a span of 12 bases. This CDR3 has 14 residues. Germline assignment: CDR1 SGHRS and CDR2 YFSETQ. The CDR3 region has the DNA TGCGCCAGCAGCTCGGCCAGTATAACCTACGAGCAGTACTTC. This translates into CASSSASITYEQYF.

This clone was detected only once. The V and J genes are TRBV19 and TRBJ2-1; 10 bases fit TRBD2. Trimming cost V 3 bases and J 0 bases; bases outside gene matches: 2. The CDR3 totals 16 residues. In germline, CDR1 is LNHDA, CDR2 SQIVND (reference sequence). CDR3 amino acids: CASSMSSGSSYNEQFF. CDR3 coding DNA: TGTGCCAGTAGTATGTCTAGCGGGAGCTCCTACAATGAGCAGTTCTTC.

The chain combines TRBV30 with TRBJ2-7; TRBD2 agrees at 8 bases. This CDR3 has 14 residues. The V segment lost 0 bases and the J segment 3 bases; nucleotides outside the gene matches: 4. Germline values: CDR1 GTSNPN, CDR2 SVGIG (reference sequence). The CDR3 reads CAWSVRAGVYEQYF. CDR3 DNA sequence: TGTGCCTGGAGTGTACGAGCGGGAGTCTACGAGCAGTACTTC. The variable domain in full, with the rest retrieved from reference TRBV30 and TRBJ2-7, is SQTIHQWPATLVQPVGSPLSLECTVEGTSNPNLYWYRQAAGRGLQLLFYSVGIGQISSEVPQNLSASRPQDRQFILSSKKLLLSDSGFYLCAWSVRAGVYEQYFGPGTRLTVT.

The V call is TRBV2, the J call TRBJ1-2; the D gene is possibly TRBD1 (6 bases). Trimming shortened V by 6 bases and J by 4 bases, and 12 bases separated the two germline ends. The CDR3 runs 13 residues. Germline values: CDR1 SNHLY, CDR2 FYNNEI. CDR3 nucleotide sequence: TGTGCCAGCAGCGAGGACAGCGGCTATGGCTACACCTTC. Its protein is CASSEDSGYGYTF.

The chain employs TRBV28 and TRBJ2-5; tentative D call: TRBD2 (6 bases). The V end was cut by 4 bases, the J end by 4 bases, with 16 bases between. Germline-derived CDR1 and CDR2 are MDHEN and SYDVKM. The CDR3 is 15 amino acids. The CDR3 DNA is TGTGCCAGCAGTTCCCCGATAGCGGCAAGAGAGACCCAGTACTTC. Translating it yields CASSSPIAARETQYF.

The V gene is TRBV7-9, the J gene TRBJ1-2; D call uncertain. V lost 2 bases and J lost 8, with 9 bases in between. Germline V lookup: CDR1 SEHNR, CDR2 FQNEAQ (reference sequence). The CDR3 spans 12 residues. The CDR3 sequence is CASSLWSGGYTF. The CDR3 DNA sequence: TGTGCCAGCAGCTTATGGTCGGGAGGCTACACCTTC.

CDR3 protein: CASSVEVTEAFF. The CDR3 DNA is TGTGCCAGCAGCGTAGAAGTTACTGAAGCTTTCTTT. The chain employs TRBV9 and TRBJ1-1; D remains ambiguous. The germline V gene encodes CDR1 SGDLS and CDR2 YYNGEE. The CDR3 sequence is 12 residues long. V was cut by 0 bases and J by 5 bases, with 5 bases left in between.

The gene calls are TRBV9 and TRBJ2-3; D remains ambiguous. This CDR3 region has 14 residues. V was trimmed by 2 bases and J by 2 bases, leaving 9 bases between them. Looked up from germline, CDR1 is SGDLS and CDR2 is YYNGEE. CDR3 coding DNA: TGTGCCAGCAGCGTCGGCTCCTCCACAGATACGCAGTATTTT. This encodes CASSVGSSTDTQYF.

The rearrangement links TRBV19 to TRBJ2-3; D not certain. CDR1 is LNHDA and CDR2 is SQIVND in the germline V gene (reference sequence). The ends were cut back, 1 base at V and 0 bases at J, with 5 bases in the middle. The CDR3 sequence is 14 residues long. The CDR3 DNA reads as TGTGCCAGTAGTATAGCCCTAAGCACAGATACGCAGTATTTT. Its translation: CASSIALSTDTQYF.

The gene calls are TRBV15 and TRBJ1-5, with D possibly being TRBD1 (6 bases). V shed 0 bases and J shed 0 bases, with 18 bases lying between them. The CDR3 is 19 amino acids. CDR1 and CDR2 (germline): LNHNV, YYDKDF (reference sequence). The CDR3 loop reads CATSRELQGGRYSNQPQHF. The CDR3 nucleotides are TGTGCCACCAGCAGAGAGTTACAGGGAGGGAGGTATAGCAATCAGCCCCAGCATTTT.

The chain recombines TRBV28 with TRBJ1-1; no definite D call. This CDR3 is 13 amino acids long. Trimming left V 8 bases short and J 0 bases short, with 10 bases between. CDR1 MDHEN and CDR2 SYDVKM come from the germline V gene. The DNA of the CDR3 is TGTGCCAGCGTCCAGAGGGTGAACACTGAAGCTTTCTTT. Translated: CASVQRVNTEAFF.

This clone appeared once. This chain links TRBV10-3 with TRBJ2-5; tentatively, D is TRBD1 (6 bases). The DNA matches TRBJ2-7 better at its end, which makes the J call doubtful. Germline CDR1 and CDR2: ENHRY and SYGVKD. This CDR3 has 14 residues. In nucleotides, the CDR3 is TGTGCCACTACCTTACAGGGAAGCTCCTACGAGCAGTACTTC. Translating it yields CATTLQGSSYEQYF.

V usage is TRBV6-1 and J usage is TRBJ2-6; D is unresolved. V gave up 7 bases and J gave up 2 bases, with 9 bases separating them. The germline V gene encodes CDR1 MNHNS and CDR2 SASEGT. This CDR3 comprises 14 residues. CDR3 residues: CASTVGPGANVLTF. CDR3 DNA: TGTGCCAGCACGGTTGGTCCTGGGGCCAACGTCCTGACTTTC.

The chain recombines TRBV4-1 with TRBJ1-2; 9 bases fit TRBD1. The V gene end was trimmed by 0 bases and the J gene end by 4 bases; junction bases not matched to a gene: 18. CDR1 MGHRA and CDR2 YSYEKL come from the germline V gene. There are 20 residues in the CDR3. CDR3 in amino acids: CASSQEFGGDRVGTGYGYTF. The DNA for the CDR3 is TGCGCCAGCAGCCAAGAATTTGGGGGGGACAGGGTAGGTACCGGCTATGGCTACACCTTC.

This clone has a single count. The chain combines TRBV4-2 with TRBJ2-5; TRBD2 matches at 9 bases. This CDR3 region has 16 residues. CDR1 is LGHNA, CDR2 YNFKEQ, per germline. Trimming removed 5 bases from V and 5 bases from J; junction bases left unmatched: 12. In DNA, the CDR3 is TGTGCCAGCAGCTTTCCGAGCGGGAGGTCCCGGGAGACCCAGTACTTC. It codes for CASSFPSGRSRETQYF.

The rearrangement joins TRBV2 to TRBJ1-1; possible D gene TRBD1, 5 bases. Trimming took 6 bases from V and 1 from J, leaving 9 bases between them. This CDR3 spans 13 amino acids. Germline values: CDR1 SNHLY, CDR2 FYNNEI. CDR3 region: CASRPTGNTEAFF. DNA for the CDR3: TGTGCCAGCAGACCCACAGGGAACACTGAAGCTTTCTTT.

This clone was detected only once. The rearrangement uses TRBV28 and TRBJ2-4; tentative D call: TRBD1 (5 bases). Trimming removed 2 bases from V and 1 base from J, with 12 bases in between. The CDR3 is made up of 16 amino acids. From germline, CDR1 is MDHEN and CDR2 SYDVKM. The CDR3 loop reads CASSLRGGHAKNIQYF. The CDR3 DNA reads TGTGCCAGCAGTTTAAGGGGTGGGCACGCCAAAAACATTCAGTACTTC.

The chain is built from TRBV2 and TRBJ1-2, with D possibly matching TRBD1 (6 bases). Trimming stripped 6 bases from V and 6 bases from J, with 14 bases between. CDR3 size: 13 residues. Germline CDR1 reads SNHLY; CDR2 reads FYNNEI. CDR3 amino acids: CASRGGSSNGYTF. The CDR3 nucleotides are TGTGCCAGCAGGGGGGGCAGTTCCAATGGCTACACCTTC.

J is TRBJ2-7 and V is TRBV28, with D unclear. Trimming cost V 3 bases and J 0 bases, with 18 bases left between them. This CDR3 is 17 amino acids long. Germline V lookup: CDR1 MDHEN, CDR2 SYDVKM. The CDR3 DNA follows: TGTGCCAGCAGTTTGCGCCCCGCTAGTACCCTCTCCTACGAGCAGTACTTC. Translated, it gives CASSLRPASTLSYEQYF.

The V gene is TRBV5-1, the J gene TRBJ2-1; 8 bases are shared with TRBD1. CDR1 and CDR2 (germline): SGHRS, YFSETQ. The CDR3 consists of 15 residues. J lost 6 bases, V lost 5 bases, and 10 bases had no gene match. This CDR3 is CASRIPGTGSNEQFF. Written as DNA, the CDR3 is TGCGCCAGCAGGATTCCCGGGACAGGTTCCAATGAGCAGTTCTTC.

The CDR3 is CASSDTGTGGRETQYF. DNA for the CDR3: TGCGCCAGCAGTGACACCGGGACAGGGGGCCGTGAGACCCAGTACTTC. V usage is TRBV10-1 and J usage is TRBJ2-5; 12 nucleotides line up with TRBD1. This CDR3 has 16 amino acids. Germline V gene data show CDR1 as WNHNN and CDR2 as SYGVQD (reference sequence). V lost 3 bases, J lost 5 bases, and 7 bases stayed unmatched.

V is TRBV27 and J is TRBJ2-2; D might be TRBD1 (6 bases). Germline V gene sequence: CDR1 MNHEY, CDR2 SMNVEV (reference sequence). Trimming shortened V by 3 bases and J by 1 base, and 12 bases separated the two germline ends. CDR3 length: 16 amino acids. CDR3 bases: TGTGCCAGCAGTTTGTACAGGACAGAGAACACCGGGGAGCTGTTTTTT. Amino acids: CASSLYRTENTGELFF.

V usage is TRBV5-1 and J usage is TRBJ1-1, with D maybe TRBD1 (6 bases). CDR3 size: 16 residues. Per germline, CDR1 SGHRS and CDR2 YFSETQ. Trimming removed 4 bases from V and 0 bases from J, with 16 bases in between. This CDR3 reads CASSGQPRGMNTEAFF. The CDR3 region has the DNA TGCGCCAGCAGCGGACAGCCACGGGGGATGAACACTGAAGCTTTCTTT.